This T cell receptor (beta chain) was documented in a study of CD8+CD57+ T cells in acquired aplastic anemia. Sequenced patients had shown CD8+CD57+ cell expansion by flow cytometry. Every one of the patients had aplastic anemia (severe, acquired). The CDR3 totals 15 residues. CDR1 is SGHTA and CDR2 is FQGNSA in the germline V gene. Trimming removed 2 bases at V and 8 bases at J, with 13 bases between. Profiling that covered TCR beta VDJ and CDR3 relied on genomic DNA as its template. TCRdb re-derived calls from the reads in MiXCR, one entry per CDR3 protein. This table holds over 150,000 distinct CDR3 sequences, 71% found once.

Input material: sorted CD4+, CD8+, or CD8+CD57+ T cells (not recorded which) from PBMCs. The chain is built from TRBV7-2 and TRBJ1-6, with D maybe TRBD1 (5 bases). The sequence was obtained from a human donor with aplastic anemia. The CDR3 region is CASSLRSGRDSPLHF. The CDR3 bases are TGTGCCAGCAGCTTAAGGTCAGGGCGAGATTCACCCCTCCACTTT.